The clone carrying this T cell receptor beta chain came up many times. Its antigen is as yet unknown. This entry belongs to a study of breast tumors, draining lymph nodes, adjacent tissues. This CDR3 region has 13 residues. V was clipped by 3 bases and J by 4 bases, with 6 bases between them. Germline CDR1 is SGHTA and CDR2 is FQGTGA. TCRdb analysed the multiplex PCR reads with MiXCR anew, one entry per CDR3 protein. The table lists some 170,000 distinct CDR3 sequences, roughly 35% of them singletons. Samples came from axillary lymph nodes draining the breast cancer. Overall study results and limits: Luminal-like breast cancer showed significantly higher tumor–nontumor repertoire similarity than basal-like. The data were judged consistent with most tumor T cells coming from lymph node and expanding in tumor. Tumor TCR diversity was below lymph nodes but above nontumor tissue.

The sample taken for sequencing was axillary lymph node tissue. The origin of this receptor is a female donor with breast cancer. Some clones in this sample may be carry-over from other donors' samples. This chain joins TRBV7-3 and TRBJ2-2, with D possibly TRBD2 on 5 matching bases. The CDR3 spells CASSFTSTGELFF. CDR3 coding DNA: TGTGCCAGCAGCTTCACTAGCACCGGGGAGCTGTTTTTT.